Shown below are 6 T cell receptor beta chains from a single sample sequenced in a study of blood T cell repertoires in COVID-19. Libraries were prepared by immunoSEQ multiplex PCR; TCRdb keeps only in-frame clonotypes and omits some of them. The sample carries around 150,000 clones, around 80% recorded once. The source material was peripheral blood. These TCRs come from a man in his fifties or sixties who had recovered from COVID-19.

The rearrangement links TRBV10-3 to TRBJ1-2, with 8 bases matching TRBD1. Germline trimming cut 5 bases from V and 2 bases from J; bases unmatched to any gene: 10. Looked up from germline, CDR1 is ENHRY and CDR2 is SYGVKD. This CDR3 has 16 amino acids. The CDR3 protein is CAISRGQGAENYGYTF. Here the CDR3 DNA reads TGTGCCATCAGTAGGGGGCAGGGGGCTGAAAACTATGGCTACACCTTC.

The chain couples TRBV2 to TRBJ1-2, with D perhaps matching TRBD1 (5 bases). Trimming cost V 0 bases and J 6 bases, with 14 bases left between them. This CDR3 contains 15 residues. Per the germline V gene, CDR1 is SNHLY and CDR2 is FYNNEI. This CDR3 is CASSEARRGWDGYTF. DNA of the CDR3: TGTGCCAGCAGTGAAGCGAGAAGGGGTTGGGATGGCTACACCTTC.

The J gene is TRBJ2-3, the V gene TRBV4-1; possible D gene TRBD1, 6 bases. This CDR3 has 13 residues. The germline CDR1 and CDR2 sequences are MGHRA and YSYEKL. V lost 3 bases, J lost 5 bases, and 9 bases lay in between. The CDR3 nucleotides read TGCGCCAGCAGCCATGAACAGGGAGATACGCAGTATTTT. Translated, it gives CASSHEQGDTQYF.

The chain uses TRBV2 and TRBJ2-1; no clear D gene. The CDR3 spans 12 residues. With 5 bases removed from V and 15 bases from J, the gap between germline ends came to 17 bases. CDR1 is SNHLY and CDR2 is FYNNEI in the germline V gene. This CDR3 is CASSQPTGGRFF. In DNA form, the CDR3 reads TGTGCCAGCAGTCAACCGACCGGCGGTCGGTTCTTC. Combining the CDR3 with reference TRBV2 and TRBJ2-1 gives the whole variable domain EPEVTQTPSHQVTQMGQEVILRCVPISNHLYFYWYRQILGQKVEFLVSFYNNEISEKSEIFDDQFSVERPDGSNFTLKIRSTKLEDSAMYFCASSQPTGGRFFGPGTRLTVL.

The V and J genes are TRBV11-3 and TRBJ2-1; no clear D gene. Germline values: CDR1 SGHNT, CDR2 YENEEA. CDR3 size: 13 residues. With 3 bases removed from V and 10 bases from J, the gap between germline ends came to 13 bases. CDR3 region: CASSLRYLGEQFF. CDR3 nucleotide sequence: TGTGCCAGCAGCTTGCGGTACCTCGGAGAGCAGTTCTTC.

The rearrangement uses TRBV2 and TRBJ2-4; D gene unclear. From germline, CDR1 is SNHLY and CDR2 FYNNEI. The CDR3 runs 15 residues. V was trimmed by 3 bases and J by 0 bases, leaving 9 bases between them. The CDR3 DNA reads TGTGCCAGCAGTGATTTCAGGCCAGCCAAAAACATTCAGTACTTC. Residues: CASSDFRPAKNIQYF.